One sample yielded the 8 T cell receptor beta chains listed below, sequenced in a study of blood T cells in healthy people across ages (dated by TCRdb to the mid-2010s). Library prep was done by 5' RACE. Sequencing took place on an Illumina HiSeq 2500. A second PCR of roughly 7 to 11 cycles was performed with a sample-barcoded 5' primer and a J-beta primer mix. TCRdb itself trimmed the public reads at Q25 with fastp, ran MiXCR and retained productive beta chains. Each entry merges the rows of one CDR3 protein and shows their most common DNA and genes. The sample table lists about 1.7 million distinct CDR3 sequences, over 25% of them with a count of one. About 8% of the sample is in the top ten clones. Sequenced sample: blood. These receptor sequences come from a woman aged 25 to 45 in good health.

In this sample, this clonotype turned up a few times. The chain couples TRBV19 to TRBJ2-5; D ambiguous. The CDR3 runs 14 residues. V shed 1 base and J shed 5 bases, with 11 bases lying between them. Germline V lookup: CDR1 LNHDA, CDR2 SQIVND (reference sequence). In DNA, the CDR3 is TGTGCCAGTAGTATAGCAGCCTTTCCGGAGACCCAGTACTTC. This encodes CASSIAAFPETQYF. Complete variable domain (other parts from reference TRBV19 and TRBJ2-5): DGGITQSPKYLFRKEGQNVTLSCEQNLNHDAMYWYRQDPGQGLRLIYYSQIVNDFQKGDIAEGYSVSREKKESFPLTVTSAQKNPTAFYLCASSIAAFPETQYFGPGTRLLVL.

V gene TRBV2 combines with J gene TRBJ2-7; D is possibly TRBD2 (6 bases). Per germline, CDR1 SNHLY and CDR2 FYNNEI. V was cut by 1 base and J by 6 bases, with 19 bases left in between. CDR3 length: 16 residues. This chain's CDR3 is CASSEVGGVGVGEQYF. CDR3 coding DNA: TGTGCCAGCAGTGAAGTGGGGGGAGTTGGGGTTGGCGAGCAGTACTTC.

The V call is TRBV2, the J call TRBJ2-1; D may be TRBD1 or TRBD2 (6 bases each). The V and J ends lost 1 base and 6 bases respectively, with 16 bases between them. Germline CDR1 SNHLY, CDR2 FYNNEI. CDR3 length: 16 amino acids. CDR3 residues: CASSEERARGSNEQFF. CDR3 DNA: TGTGCCAGCAGTGAAGAGCGGGCCAGGGGCAGCAATGAGCAGTTCTTC.

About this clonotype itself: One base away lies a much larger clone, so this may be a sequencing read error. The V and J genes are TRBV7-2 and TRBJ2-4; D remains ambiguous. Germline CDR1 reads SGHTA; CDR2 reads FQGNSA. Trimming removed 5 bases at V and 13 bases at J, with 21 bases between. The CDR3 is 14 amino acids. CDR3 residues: CASSPPPTLNEQYF. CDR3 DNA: TGTGCCAGCAGCCCTCCTCCGACCCTAAATGAGCAGTACTTC. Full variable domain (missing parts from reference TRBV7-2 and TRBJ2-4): GAGVSQSPSNKVTEKGKDVELRCDPISGHTALYWYRQSLGQGLEFLIYFQGNSAPDKSGLPSDRFSAERTGGSVSTLTIQRTQQEDSAVYLCASSPPPTLNEQYFGAGTRLSVL.

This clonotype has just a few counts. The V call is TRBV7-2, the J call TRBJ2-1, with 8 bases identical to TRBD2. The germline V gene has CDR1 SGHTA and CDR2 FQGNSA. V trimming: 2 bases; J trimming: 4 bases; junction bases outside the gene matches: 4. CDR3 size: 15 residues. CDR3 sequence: CASSLQAGEYNEQFF. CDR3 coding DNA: TGTGCCAGCAGCTTACAAGCGGGGGAGTACAATGAGCAGTTCTTC.

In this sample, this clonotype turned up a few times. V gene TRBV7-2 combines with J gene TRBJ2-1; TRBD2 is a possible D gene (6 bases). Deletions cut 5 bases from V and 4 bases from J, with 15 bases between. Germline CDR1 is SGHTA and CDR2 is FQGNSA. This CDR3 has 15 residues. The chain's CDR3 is CASSVDRDFYNEQFF. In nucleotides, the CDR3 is TGTGCCAGCAGCGTAGATAGGGACTTTTACAATGAGCAGTTCTTC.

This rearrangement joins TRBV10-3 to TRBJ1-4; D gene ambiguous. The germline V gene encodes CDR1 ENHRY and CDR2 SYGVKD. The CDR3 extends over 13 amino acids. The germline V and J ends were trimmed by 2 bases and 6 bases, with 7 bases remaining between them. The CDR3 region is CAISEIPDEKLFF. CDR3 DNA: TGTGCCATCAGTGAGATCCCTGATGAAAAACTGTTTTTT.

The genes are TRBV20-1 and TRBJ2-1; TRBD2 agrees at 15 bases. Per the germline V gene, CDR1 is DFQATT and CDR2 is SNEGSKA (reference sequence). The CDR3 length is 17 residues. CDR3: CNAGLAGGPVSYNEQFF. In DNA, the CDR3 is TGCAATGCAGGACTAGCGGGGGGGCCTGTCTCCTACAATGAGCAGTTCTTC.